The rows below give T cell receptor beta chains drawn from one sample of a study of glioma-infiltrating T cells. TCRdb independently ran MiXCR on the multiplex PCR reads; one entry per CDR3 protein. The table has fewer than 250,000 distinct CDR3 sequences, around 32% seen once. The sequenced sample was glioma tissue, nonneoplastic brain tissue, or PBMCs (not recorded which). The receptors come from a human donor with low-grade glioma or glioblastoma, undergoing nonglioma brain surgery, or in good health (not recorded which). Both conserved end residues are part of each CDR3. The D gene is left open where the match is weak. A row's size may be missing; if present it is once, few, many or a size class.

>TRBJ1-4|TRBV27|NA|many
TGTGCCAGCAGTTGGAAGGGGAATGAAAAACTGTTTTTT
CASSWKGNEKLFF
>TRBJ2-1|TRBV28|TRBD2|many
TGTGCCAGCAGTAATGCCGGGACTAGACGCTCCTACAATGAGCAGTTCTTC
CASSNAGTRRSYNEQFF
>TRBJ2-1|TRBV20-1|NA|many
TGCAGTCCCCATTCTTATCCGGGGGCAGGGGCCTACAATGAGCAGTTCTTC
CSPHSYPGAGAYNEQFF
>TRBJ2-7|TRBV20-1|TRBD2|NA
TGCAGTGCTCAACTCCCGGGACTAGCGTCTGACTACGAGCAGTACTTC
CSAQLPGLASDYEQYF
>TRBJ2-1|TRBV20-1|NA|many
TGCAGTGCTAGAGGGGGTGCCCCTTTCAATGAGCAGTTCTTC
CSARGGAPFNEQFF
>TRBJ2-3|TRBV27|NA|many
TGTGCCAGCAGTTCATCCCTCCTAGGGACAGATACGCAGTATTTT
CASSSSLLGTDTQYF
>TRBJ2-7|TRBV20-1|TRBD2|NA
TGCAGTGCTAGTCGGACTAGCTATCAGGACGAGCAGTACTTC
CSASRTSYQDEQYF
>TRBJ1-6|TRBV6-5|NA|many
TGTGCCAGCAGTTACGGGACTTCAAATTCACCCCTCCACTTT
CASSYGTSNSPLHF
>TRBJ2-2|TRBV29-1|NA|NA
TGCAGCGTTGAGGAGCCCGCTCGGGGCACCGGGGAGCTGTTTTTT
CSVEEPARGTGELFF
>TRBJ2-5|TRBV7-9|NA|NA
TGTGCCAGCAGCCCCGGGATTACTAGTAGAGAGACCCAGTACTTC
CASSPGITSRETQYF
>TRBJ2-3|TRBV6-1|NA|many
TGTGCCAGCAGGCCTTATCGTGGCACAGATACGCAGTATTTT
CASRPYRGTDTQYF